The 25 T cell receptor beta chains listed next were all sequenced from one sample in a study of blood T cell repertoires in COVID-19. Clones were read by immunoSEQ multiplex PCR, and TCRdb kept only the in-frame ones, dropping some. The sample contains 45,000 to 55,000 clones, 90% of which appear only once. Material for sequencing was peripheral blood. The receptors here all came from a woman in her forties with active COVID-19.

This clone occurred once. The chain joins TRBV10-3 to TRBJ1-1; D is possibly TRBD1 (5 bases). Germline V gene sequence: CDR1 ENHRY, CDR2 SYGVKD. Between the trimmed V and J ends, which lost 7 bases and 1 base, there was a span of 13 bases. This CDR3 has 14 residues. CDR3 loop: CAITEGRTNTEAFF. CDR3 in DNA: TGTGCCATCACGGAGGGGAGAACGAACACTGAAGCTTTCTTT.

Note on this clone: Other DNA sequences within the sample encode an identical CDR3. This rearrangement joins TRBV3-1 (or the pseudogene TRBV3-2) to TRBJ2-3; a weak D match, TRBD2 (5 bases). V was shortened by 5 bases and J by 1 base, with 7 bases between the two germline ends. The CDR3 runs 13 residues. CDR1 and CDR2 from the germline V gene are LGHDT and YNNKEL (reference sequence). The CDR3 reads CASSSSGTDTQYF. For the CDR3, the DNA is TGTGCCAGCAGCAGTAGCGGCACAGATACGCAGTATTTT.

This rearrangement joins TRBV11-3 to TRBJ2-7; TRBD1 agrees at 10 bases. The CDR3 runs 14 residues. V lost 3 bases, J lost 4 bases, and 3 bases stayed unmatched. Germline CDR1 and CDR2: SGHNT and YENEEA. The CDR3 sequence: CASSFGTGVYEQYF. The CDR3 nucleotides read TGTGCCAGCAGCTTCGGGACAGGGGTATACGAGCAGTACTTC.

CDR3 nucleotide sequence: TGTGCCAGCAACCAAGGACAGGGGGTAGATGGCTACACCTTC. Translation: CASNQGQGVDGYTF. The chain uses TRBV9 and TRBJ1-2; TRBD1 matches at 10 bases. From germline, CDR1 is SGDLS and CDR2 YYNGEE. The CDR3 extends over 14 amino acids. V shed 6 bases, J shed 6 bases, and the junction held 8 bases outside the gene matches.

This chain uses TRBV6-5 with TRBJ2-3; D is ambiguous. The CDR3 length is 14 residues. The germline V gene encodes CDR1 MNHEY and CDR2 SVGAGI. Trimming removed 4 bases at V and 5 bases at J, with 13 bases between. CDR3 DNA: TGTGCCAGCAGTTTTTCCCCGAGAAGAGATACGCAGTATTTT. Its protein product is CASSFSPRRDTQYF.

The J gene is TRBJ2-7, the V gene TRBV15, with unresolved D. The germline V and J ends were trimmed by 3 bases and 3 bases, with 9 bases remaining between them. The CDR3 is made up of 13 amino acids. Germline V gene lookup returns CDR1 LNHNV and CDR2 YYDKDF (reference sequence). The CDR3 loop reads CATSSELYYEQYF. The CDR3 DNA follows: TGTGCCACCAGCAGCGAGTTGTACTACGAGCAGTACTTC.

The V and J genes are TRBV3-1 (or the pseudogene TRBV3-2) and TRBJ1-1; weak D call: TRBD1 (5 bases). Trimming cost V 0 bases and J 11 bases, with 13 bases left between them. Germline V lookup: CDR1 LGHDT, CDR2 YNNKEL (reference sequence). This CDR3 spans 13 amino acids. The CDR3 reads CASSQDAGGRAFF. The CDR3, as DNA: TGTGCCAGCAGCCAAGATGCGGGGGGGAGGGCTTTCTTT.

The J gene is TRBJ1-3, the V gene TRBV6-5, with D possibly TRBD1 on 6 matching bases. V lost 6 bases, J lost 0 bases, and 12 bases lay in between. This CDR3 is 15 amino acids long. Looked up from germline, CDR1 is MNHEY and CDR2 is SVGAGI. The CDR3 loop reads CASSLGTNSGNTIYF. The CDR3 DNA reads TGTGCCAGCAGCCTCGGGACAAACTCTGGAAACACCATATATTTT.

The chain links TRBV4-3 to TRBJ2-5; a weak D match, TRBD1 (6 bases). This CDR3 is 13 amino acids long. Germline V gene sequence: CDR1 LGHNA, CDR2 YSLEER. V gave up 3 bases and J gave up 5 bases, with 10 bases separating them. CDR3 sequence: CASSQGAGETQYF. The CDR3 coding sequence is TGCGCCAGCAGCCAGGGGGCTGGGGAGACCCAGTACTTC.

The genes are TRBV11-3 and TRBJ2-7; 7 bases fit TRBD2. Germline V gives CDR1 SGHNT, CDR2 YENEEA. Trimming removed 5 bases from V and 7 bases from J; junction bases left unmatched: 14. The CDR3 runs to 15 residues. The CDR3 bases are TGTGCCAGCAGCGCCCAAGGCGGGGGTTTGTGGGAGCAGTACTTC. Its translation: CASSAQGGGLWEQYF.

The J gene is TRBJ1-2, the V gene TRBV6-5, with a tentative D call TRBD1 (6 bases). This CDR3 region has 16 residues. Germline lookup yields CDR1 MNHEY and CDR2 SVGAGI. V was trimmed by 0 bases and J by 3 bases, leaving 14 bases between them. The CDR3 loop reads CASSYSGRGDDYGYTF. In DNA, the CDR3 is TGTGCCAGCAGTTACTCGGGGAGGGGGGACGACTATGGCTACACCTTC.

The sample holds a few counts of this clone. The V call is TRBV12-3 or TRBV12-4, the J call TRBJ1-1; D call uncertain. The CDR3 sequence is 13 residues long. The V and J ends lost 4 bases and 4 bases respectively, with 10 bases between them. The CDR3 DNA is TGTGCCAGCAGTTCAAGAGCATTCACTGAAGCTTTCTTT. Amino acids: CASSSRAFTEAFF.

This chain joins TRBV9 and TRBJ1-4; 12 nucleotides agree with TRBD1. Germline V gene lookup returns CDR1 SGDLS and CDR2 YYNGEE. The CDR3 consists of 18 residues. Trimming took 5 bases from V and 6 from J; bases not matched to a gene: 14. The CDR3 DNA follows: TGTGCCAGCAGTCAATCCACCGGGACAGGGGGCTTCGATGAAAAACTGTTTTTT. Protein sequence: CASSQSTGTGGFDEKLFF.

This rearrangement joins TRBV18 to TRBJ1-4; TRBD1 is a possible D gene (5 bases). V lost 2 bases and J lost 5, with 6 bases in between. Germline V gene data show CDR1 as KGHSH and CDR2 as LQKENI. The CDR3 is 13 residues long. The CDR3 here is CASSPGANEKLFF. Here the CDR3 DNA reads TGTGCCAGCTCACCAGGGGCCAATGAAAAACTGTTTTTT.

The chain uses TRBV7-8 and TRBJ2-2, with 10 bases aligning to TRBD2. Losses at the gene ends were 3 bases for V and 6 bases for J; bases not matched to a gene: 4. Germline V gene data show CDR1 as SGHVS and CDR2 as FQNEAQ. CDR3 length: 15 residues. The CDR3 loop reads CASSLSGGASGELFF. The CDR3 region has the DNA TGTGCCAGCAGCTTGAGCGGGGGGGCATCCGGGGAGCTGTTTTTT.

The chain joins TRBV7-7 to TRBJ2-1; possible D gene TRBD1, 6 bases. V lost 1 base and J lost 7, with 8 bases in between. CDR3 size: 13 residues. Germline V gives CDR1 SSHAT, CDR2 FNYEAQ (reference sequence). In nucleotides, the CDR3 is TGTGCCAGCAGCTTAGACAGGGCGAATGAGCAGTTCTTC. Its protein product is CASSLDRANEQFF.

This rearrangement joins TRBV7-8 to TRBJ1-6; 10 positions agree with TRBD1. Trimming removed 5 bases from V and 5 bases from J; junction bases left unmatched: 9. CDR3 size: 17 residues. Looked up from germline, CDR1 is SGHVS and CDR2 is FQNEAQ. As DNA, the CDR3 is TGTGCCAGCAGCCTACGGACAGGGGGGACGGATAATTCACCCCTCCACTTT. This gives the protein CASSLRTGGTDNSPLHF.

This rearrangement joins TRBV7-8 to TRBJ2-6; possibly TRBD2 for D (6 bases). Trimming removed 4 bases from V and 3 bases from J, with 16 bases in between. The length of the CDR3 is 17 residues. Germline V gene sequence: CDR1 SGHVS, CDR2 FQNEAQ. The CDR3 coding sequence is TGTGCCAGCAGCTCGAGGCATTCGGGGGTTGGGGCCAACGTCCTGACTTTC. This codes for CASSSRHSGVGANVLTF. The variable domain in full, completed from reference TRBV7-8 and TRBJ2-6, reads GAGVSQSPRYKVAKRGQDVALRCDPISGHVSLFWYQQALGQGPEFLTYFQNEAQLDKSGLPSDRFFAERPEGSVSTLKIQRTQQEDSAVYLCASSSRHSGVGANVLTFGAGSRLTVL.

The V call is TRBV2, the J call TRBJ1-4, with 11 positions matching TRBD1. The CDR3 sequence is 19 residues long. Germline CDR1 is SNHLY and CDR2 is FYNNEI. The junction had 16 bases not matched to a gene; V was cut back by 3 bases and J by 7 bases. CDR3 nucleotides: TGTGCCAGCAGTGAGCCCCCCGGGACAGGGGGTTTATTCGGTGAAAAACTGTTTTTT. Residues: CASSEPPGTGGLFGEKLFF.

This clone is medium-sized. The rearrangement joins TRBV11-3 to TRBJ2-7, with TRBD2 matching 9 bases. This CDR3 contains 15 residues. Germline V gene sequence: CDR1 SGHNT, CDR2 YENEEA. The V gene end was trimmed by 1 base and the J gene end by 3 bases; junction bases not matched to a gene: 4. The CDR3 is CASSLARGGFYEQYF. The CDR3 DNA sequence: TGTGCCAGCAGCTTAGCGCGGGGGGGCTTCTACGAGCAGTACTTC.

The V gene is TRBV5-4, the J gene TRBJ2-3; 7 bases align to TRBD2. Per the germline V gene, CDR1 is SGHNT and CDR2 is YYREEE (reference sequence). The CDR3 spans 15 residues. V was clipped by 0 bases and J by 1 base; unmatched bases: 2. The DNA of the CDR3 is TGTGCCAGCAGCTTGGGACGGGGGGGCACAGATACGCAGTATTTT. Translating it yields CASSLGRGGTDTQYF.

Here the CDR3 reads CASIEGGSLAGELFF. Here the CDR3 DNA reads TGTGCCAGTATAGAGGGGGGGAGTTTAGCCGGGGAGCTGTTTTTT. The chain carries TRBV19 and TRBJ2-2; weak D call: TRBD2 (7 bases). In germline, CDR1 is LNHDA, CDR2 SQIVND (reference sequence). The length of the CDR3 is 15 residues. Trimming removed 7 bases at V and 6 bases at J, with 18 bases between.

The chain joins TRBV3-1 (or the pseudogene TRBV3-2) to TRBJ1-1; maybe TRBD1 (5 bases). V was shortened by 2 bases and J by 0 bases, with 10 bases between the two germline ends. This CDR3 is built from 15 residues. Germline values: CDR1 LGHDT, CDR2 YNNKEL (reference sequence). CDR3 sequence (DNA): TGTGCCAGCAGCCAAACCCAAGGGGTGAACACTGAAGCTTTCTTT. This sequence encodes CASSQTQGVNTEAFF.

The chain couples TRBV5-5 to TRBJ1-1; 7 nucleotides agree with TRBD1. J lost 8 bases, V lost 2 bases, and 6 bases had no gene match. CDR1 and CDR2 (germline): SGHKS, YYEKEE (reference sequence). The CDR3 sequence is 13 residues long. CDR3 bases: TGTGCCAGCAGCTTTCAGGGGGGCCTGGAAGCTTTCTTT. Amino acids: CASSFQGGLEAFF.

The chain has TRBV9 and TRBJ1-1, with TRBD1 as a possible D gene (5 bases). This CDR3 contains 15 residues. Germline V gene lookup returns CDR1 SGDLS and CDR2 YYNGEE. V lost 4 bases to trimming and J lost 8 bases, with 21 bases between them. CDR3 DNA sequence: TGTGCCAGCAGCTTACCTCAGGGTCGCCCTGACGAAGCTTTCTTT. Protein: CASSLPQGRPDEAFF.